This T cell receptor (beta chain) came from a study of blood T cell repertoires in COVID-19. The length of the CDR3 is 16 residues. The germline V gene has CDR1 MGHRA and CDR2 YSYEKL. V lost 7 bases and J 3 bases, leaving 16 bases between the germline ends. In the authors' workflow: Amplification of reference gene primers provided the estimated nucleated cell counts. The assay was immunoSEQ multiplex PCR, and TCRdb's table has in-frame clones only and misses some. From that table come the V and J calls and clone size; the DNA was used to work out D and trimming. The repertoire holds about 220,000 clones, around 84% seen once, with approximately 5.1% in the top ten.

The chain has TRBV4-1 and TRBJ1-6; D unresolved. The sequenced sample was peripheral blood. The source of this sequence is a woman aged 60-70 years who had recovered from COVID-19. The CDR3, as DNA: TGCGCCAGCAACGAAACCCCCGGGGTCTATAATTCACCCCTCCACTTT. This translates into CASNETPGVYNSPLHF.